One sample yielded the 18 T cell receptor beta chains listed below, sequenced in a study of cytomegalovirus exposure and HLA in healthy donors (dated by TCRdb to 2017 to 2019). The protocol used for the library was the immunoSEQ multiplex PCR assay. The multiplex PCR relied on a mix of 60 forward primers for TCR Vbeta segments and 13 reverse primers for TCR Jbeta segments. TCRdb provides this immuneACCESS table in a form limited to in-frame rearrangements. Some clones are lacking; in checked studies, under half of them reflect an unresolved V gene, and why the rest are absent is not known. This sample comprises 87,000 or so clones, approximately 7.6% of them detected only once. The top ten constitute about 2.3% of the sample. Material for sequencing was PBMCs. The receptors here all came from a man aged 50-60 years in good health and CMV-seronegative.

This clone was seen a few times. The V and J genes are TRBV5-4 and TRBJ2-1, with 10 bases aligning to TRBD2. CDR3 length: 15 amino acids. Germline trimming cut 6 bases from V and 8 bases from J; bases unmatched to any gene: 11. Germline V gene lookup returns CDR1 SGHNT and CDR2 YYREEE (reference sequence). The CDR3 nucleotides read TGTGCCAGCAACTTAAGACTAGCGGGTCAAGATGAGCAGTTCTTC. Translation gives CASNLRLAGQDEQFF.

The chain couples TRBV28 to TRBJ2-6, with D maybe TRBD1 (5 bases). Germline CDR1 is MDHEN and CDR2 is SYDVKM. Trimming left V 3 bases short and J 1 base short, with 7 bases between. The CDR3 extends over 15 amino acids. The CDR3 DNA sequence: TGTGCCAGCAGTTTCGCAGGGTCTGGGGCCAACGTCCTGACTTTC. As protein: CASSFAGSGANVLTF.

The table lists this clone with a few counts. J is TRBJ1-5 and V is TRBV28, with 9 bases matching TRBD1. Germline values: CDR1 MDHEN, CDR2 SYDVKM. This CDR3 region has 14 residues. Losses at the gene ends were 7 bases for V and 4 bases for J; bases not matched to a gene: 5. The CDR3 protein is CASTMTGGNQPQHF. CDR3 bases: TGTGCCAGCACTATGACAGGGGGTAATCAGCCCCAGCATTTT.

The CDR3: CASGTSGSYEQYF. CDR3 nucleotides: TGTGCCAGCGGGACTAGCGGCTCCTACGAGCAGTACTTC. V gene TRBV7-6 combines with J gene TRBJ2-7; 11 bases match TRBD2. This CDR3 is 13 amino acids long. Trimming at V came to 8 bases and at J to 0 bases, leaving 0 bases not matched to a gene. The germline V gene has CDR1 SGHVS and CDR2 FNYEAQ.

This chain links TRBV5-1 with TRBJ2-3, with 9 bases identical to TRBD1. The CDR3 extends over 15 amino acids. V lost 2 bases to trimming and J lost 2 bases; unmatched junction nucleotides: 3. The germline gives CDR1 SGHRS, CDR2 YFSETQ. Here the CDR3 DNA reads TGCGCCAGCAGCTTAAGGGACAGGGACACAGATACGCAGTATTTT. It encodes CASSLRDRDTDTQYF.

This clone was counted a few times. The chain employs TRBV7-8 and TRBJ1-1; D ambiguous. The CDR3 has 15 amino acids. The germline CDR1 and CDR2 sequences are SGHVS and FQNEAQ. V shed 4 bases and J shed 0 bases, with 12 bases lying between them. The CDR3 region has the DNA TGTGCCAGCAGCTCTATTCCCAGGATGAACACTGAAGCTTTCTTT. It encodes CASSSIPRMNTEAFF.

Only a few counts were recorded for this clone. The chain employs TRBV28 and TRBJ1-2; weak D call: TRBD1 (5 bases). The germline gives CDR1 MDHEN, CDR2 SYDVKM. Trimming took off 7 bases at V and 5 bases at J, with 23 bases between the two ends. This CDR3 comprises 16 residues. The CDR3 DNA reads TGTGCCAGCAACAAGGCGTTAGAATGGGGGGAGTATGGCTACACCTTC. This encodes CASNKALEWGEYGYTF.

This chain joins TRBV2 and TRBJ2-5, with TRBD1 matching over 7 bases. The CDR3 runs 14 residues. CDR1 and CDR2 from the germline V gene are SNHLY and FYNNEI. V lost 5 bases and J lost 2; bases outside the gene matches: 5. The CDR3 is CASSKGTVQETQYF. The DNA for the CDR3 is TGTGCCAGCAGTAAAGGGACAGTTCAAGAGACCCAGTACTTC. Filled out from reference TRBV2 and TRBJ2-5, the complete variable domain reads EPEVTQTPSHQVTQMGQEVILRCVPISNHLYFYWYRQILGQKVEFLVSFYNNEISEKSEIFDDQFSVERPDGSNFTLKIRSTKLEDSAMYFCASSKGTVQETQYFGPGTRLLVL.

This chain joins TRBV29-1 and TRBJ1-1, with D hard to call. Germline V gene sequence: CDR1 SQVTM, CDR2 ANQGSEA. The CDR3 totals 15 residues. CDR3 DNA: TGCACGGTAATCGCGGCCCCGGGTGGGAACACTGAAGCTTTCTTT. It is translated as CTVIAAPGGNTEAFF.

This clone was observed at least ten times. The chain couples TRBV18 to TRBJ2-7, with 8 bases identical to TRBD1. Unmatched junction bases numbered 4, after V lost 3 bases and J lost 6 bases. This CDR3 is 13 amino acids long. Germline CDR1 and CDR2: KGHSH and LQKENI. The CDR3 sequence is CASSPWTGTEQYF. The CDR3 bases are TGTGCCAGCTCACCGTGGACAGGGACCGAGCAGTACTTC.

This clone has just a few counts. DNA of the CDR3: TGTGCCAGCAGTGTTAGGGGGTCCTTCGACGTAAACACCATATATTTT. This encodes CASSVRGSFDVNTIYF. V and J are TRBV6-1 and TRBJ1-3; the D gene is possibly TRBD1 (6 bases). Germline V lookup: CDR1 MNHNS, CDR2 SASEGT. The CDR3 length is 16 residues. Trimming removed 4 bases at V and 6 bases at J, with 19 bases between.

V and J are TRBV7-9 and TRBJ2-7, with 8 positions matching TRBD2. V trimming: 5 bases; J trimming: 3 bases; junction bases outside the gene matches: 12. The CDR3 runs to 16 residues. In germline, CDR1 is SEHNR, CDR2 FQNEAQ (reference sequence). This CDR3 is CASSHEPGLVIYEQYF. CDR3 coding DNA: TGTGCCAGCAGCCATGAGCCGGGACTAGTAATCTACGAGCAGTACTTC.

This clone occurred a few times. This rearrangement joins TRBV6-5 to TRBJ2-1, with D uncertain. Trimming cost V 1 base and J 0 bases, with 10 bases left between them. Germline V lookup: CDR1 MNHEY, CDR2 SVGAGI. The CDR3 covers 16 residues. The CDR3 region has the DNA TGTGCCAGCAGTTACTTGCCAGGCAACTCCTACAATGAGCAGTTCTTC. This codes for CASSYLPGNSYNEQFF.

In its sample, this clone was seen a few times. V usage is TRBV6-5 and J usage is TRBJ2-7; 7 positions agree with TRBD1. The CDR3 runs 12 residues. With V trimmed by 10 bases and J by 6 bases, 9 bases remained unmatched. The germline V gene encodes CDR1 MNHEY and CDR2 SVGAGI. This CDR3 reads CATMGTAPEQYF. CDR3 nucleotides: TGTGCCACCATGGGGACAGCCCCCGAGCAGTACTTC.

This clone was seen a handful of times. The chain has TRBV28 and TRBJ2-7; TRBD1 agrees at 9 bases. J gave up 2 bases and V 5 bases, and 7 bases lay outside the gene matches. Germline V gives CDR1 MDHEN, CDR2 SYDVKM. The CDR3 has 15 residues. The CDR3 DNA is TGTGCCAGCAGTGTCCCGGGACAGGGTCCCTACGAGCAGTACTTC. Protein sequence: CASSVPGQGPYEQYF.

The chain has TRBV11-3 and TRBJ2-3; 8 bases are a match to TRBD1. The V gene's germline CDR1 is SGHNT and CDR2 YENEEA. There are 14 residues in the CDR3. Trimming at V came to 4 bases and at J to 6 bases, leaving 6 bases not matched to a gene. CDR3 sequence (DNA): TGTGCCAGCAGCTCCGGACAGGGTTCGGATACGCAGTATTTT. Translation gives CASSSGQGSDTQYF. The full variable domain, its missing parts supplied by reference TRBV11-3 and TRBJ2-3, is EAGVVQSPRYKIIEKKQPVAFWCNPISGHNTLYWYLQNLGQGPELLIRYENEEAVDDSQLPKDRFSAERLKGVDSTLKIQPAELGDSAVYLCASSSGQGSDTQYFGPGTRLTVL.

This clone occurred a few times. This chain connects TRBV7-9 to TRBJ1-6, with TRBD1 as a possible D gene (5 bases). Trimming shortened V by 4 bases and J by 2 bases, and 6 bases separated the two germline ends. Germline V CDR1 and CDR2: SEHNR, FQNEAQ (reference sequence). The CDR3 is made up of 14 amino acids. CDR3 protein: CASSSGTYNSPLHF. CDR3 sequence (DNA): TGTGCCAGCAGCTCAGGGACCTATAATTCACCCCTCCACTTT.

This clone was detected only a few times. The chain recombines TRBV6-5 with TRBJ2-6; TRBD2 might be the D (6 bases). The CDR3 is 15 residues long. The V and J ends lost 2 bases and 2 bases respectively, with 7 bases between them. Germline CDR1 MNHEY, CDR2 SVGAGI. The CDR3 nucleotides are TGTGCCAGCAGTTACGGCGGGGCTGGGGCCAACGTCCTGACTTTC. Translating gives CASSYGGAGANVLTF.